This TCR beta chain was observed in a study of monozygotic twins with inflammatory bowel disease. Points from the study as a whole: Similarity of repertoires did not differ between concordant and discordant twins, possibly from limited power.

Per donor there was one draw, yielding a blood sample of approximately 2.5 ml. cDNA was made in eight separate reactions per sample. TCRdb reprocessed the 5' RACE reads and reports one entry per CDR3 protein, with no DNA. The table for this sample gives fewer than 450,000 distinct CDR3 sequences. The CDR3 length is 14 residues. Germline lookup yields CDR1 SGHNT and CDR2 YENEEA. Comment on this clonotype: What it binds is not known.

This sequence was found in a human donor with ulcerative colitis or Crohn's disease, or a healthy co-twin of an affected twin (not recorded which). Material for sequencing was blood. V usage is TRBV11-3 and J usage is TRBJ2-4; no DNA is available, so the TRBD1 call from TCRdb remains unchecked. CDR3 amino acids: CASSLAFKGDIQYF.